The entry below gives a single TCR beta chain sequence along with its context. This clonotype was observed a few times. Its antigen is not yet known. The sample holds no much larger clone one base away, and base qualities are not on file. The sample's treatment or condition label, decoded: live attenuated yellow fever vaccine strain. At every blood-draw timepoint, two biological replicates of bulk PBMCs were collected. PBMCs were isolated from peripheral blood using a standard Ficoll-Paque protocol. TriZol was used to extract RNA from bulk PBMCs, CD4 and CD8 fractions, and dextramer-positive and dextramer-negative fractions. TCR cDNA was synthesized by 5'RACE template switching, through which a universal primer site and unique molecular identifiers were introduced. Priming of cDNA synthesis was performed from both the TCR alpha and TCR beta constant segments. Library amplification used two PCR steps, and the second PCR step added sample barcodes and sequencing adapters. Sequencing of libraries was done on Illumina HiSeq 2500 (2x100 bp) or NovaSeq (2x150 bp). Turning to the authors' computational methods: MIGEC handled demultiplexing of reads and collapsing into UMI consensus sequences, while MiXCR performed V(D)J alignment. Vaccine-responding clonotypes were identified with edgeR using replicate PBMC samples, with FDR below 0.01 and a log2 fold change above 5 up to day 15 being required. Each bulk clonotype was labeled CD4 or CD8 based on which sequenced repertoire, CD4 or CD8, contained the clonotype at higher abundance. TCRdb ran its own pipeline on the public reads, namely fastp trimming at Q25 and MiXCR clone calling, and kept in-frame beta chains. Entries that share a CDR3 protein sequence are merged under the most common genes and DNA. TCRdb's processing, not the authors' own work, is the source of the V and J calls. A total of some 600,000 distinct CDR3 sequences appear in this sample, 17% of them only once. The ten largest clones add up to 15% to 20% of the sample.

This sample was included in a study of T cells after yellow fever vaccination (dated by TCRdb to between 2018 and 2021). About the full investigation: Libraries from fractions with low cell numbers were prepared with the SMART-Seq v4 Ultra Low Input RNA kit. To follow T-cell clones before and after primary and booster YFV17D yellow fever vaccination, bulk TCR alpha and beta repertoires were sequenced over time. Two healthy male donors, one aged 18 to 30 and one aged 30 to 40 years, made up the cohort. Blood was drawn at multiple timepoints before and after primary and secondary immunization, with bulk PBMC replicates and cell subsets isolated.

Taken from the germline V gene, the CDR1 and CDR2 loops are KGHDR and SFDVKD. V and J are truncated by 4 bases and 2 bases respectively, leaving an intervening sequence of 16 bases. Spanning cysteine to phenylalanine, the CDR3 consists of 16 amino acids. Only CDR3 DNA remains: 48 bases, in frame from the first base. Study-wide conclusions, independent of this receptor: Because abundant contaminating clonotypes from the bulk population could be contained in FACS-sorted repertoires, computational filtering was required. Compared with the primary T-cell response, the secondary T-cell response was weaker but faster, peaking on day 5 rather than day 15. Only a couple of donors were included in the study, so the extent to which the findings can be generalized is limited. A small fraction of clonotypes showed up in both the CD4 and CD8 compartments, probably as a result of convergent recombination. After the booster, most clones that had expanded after primary vaccination were detected again (around 96% of CD4 and around 88% of CD8), suggesting broad maintenance of memory.

The sample was PBMCs, taken about 5 days after the first yellow fever vaccination. This clonotype was obtained from a young man who received the YFV17D yellow fever vaccine. The chain couples TRBV24-1 to TRBJ1-1, with TRBD1 tentatively as D gene (6 bases match). For the CDR3, the sequence is CATSDTGGGPNTEAFF. DNA sequence: TGTGCCACCAGTGACACTGGGGGGGGGCCCAACACTGAAGCTTTCTTT.